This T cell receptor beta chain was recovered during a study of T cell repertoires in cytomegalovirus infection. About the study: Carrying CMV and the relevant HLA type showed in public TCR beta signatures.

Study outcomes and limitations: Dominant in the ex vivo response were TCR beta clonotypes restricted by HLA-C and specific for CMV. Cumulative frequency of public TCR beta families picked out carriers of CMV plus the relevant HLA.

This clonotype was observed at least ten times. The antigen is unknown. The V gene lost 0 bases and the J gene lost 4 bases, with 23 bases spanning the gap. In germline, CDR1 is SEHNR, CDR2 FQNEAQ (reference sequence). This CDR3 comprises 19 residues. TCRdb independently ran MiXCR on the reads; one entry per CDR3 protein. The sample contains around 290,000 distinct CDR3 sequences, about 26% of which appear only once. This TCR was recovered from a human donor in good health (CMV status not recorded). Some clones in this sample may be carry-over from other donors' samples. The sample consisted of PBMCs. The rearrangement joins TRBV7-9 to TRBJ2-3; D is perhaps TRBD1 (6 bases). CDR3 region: CASSLAEPGTSRGADTQYF. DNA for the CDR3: TGTGCCAGCAGCTTAGCGGAACCCGGGACATCCAGGGGTGCAGATACGCAGTATTTT.